Sequencing of this T cell receptor beta chain was carried out in a study of CD4 T cells in relation to SARS-CoV-2 and coronaviruses. At the level of the study: PBMCs were cultured with antigen for about eleven days before TCR beta sequencing.

Trimming left V 1 base short and J 4 bases short, with 10 bases between. The CDR3 sequence is 14 residues long. Germline V lookup: CDR1 ENHRY, CDR2 SYGVKD. Unexposed donor CD4+ T cells date from about 2011-2019, before the COVID-19 pandemic. The cells were cultured for around ten days before CD4+ T cells were isolated. With regard to this clone: Its antigen is not known.

Clones were sequenced by immunoSEQ multiplex PCR, and TCRdb holds only the in-frame ones, with some missing. Altogether tens of thousands of clones are present, around 80% being singletons, with the ten largest covering just over 20%. V usage is TRBV10-3 and J usage is TRBJ1-1, with a tentative D call TRBD1 (6 bases). The sequencing input was CD4+ T cells from PBMCs, cultured in vitro. This receptor was taken from a human donor in good health. CDR3: CAISELGGATEAFF. For the CDR3, the DNA is TGTGCCATCAGTGAGTTGGGGGGCGCCACTGAAGCTTTCTTT.